These T cell receptor beta chains were read from a single sample in a study of blood T cell repertoires in COVID-19. Sequencing was performed with immunoSEQ multiplex PCR; in TCRdb, only in-frame clones are kept and a portion is missing. The repertoire holds under 200,000 clones, with around nine tenths as singletons. The material sequenced was peripheral blood. All receptors come from a man between 65 and 85 years old with acute or convalescent COVID-19. Both conserved end residues are part of each CDR3. A D gene is named only where the DNA matches it firmly. A row's size may be missing; if present it is once, few, many or a size class.

abundance | j_gene | v_gene | d_gene | CDR3aa | CDR3nt
once | TRBJ2-3 | TRBV3-1/TRBV3-2 | - | CASSQNRVPDTQYF | TGTGCCAGCAGCCAGAACAGGGTTCCTGATACGCAGTATTTT
once | TRBJ1-1 | TRBV7-2 | - | CASSRRAEAFF | TGTGCCAGCAGCCGGCGGGCTGAAGCTTTCTTT
once | TRBJ1-2 | TRBV28 | TRBD1 | CASSLGGTRRYGYTF | TGTGCCAGCAGCTTAGGGGGCACTCGGCGCTATGGCTACACCTTC
- | TRBJ2-7 | TRBV12-3/TRBV12-4 | - | CASSLASSYEQYF | TGTGCCAGCAGTTTAGCTAGCTCCTACGAGCAGTACTTC
- | TRBJ2-1 | TRBV2 | TRBD2 | CASSERTSGGDEQFF | TGTGCCAGCAGTGAAAGGACTAGCGGGGGGGATGAGCAGTTCTTC
- | TRBJ2-3 | TRBV7-8 | TRBD1 | CASSMLGQGGTDTQYF | TGTGCCAGCAGCATGTTGGGACAGGGGGGAACAGATACGCAGTATTTT
- | TRBJ2-2 | TRBV7-9 | TRBD1 | CASSPPAGGVGTGELFF | TGTGCCAGCAGCCCCCCTGCAGGGGGAGTAGGGACCGGGGAGCTGTTTTTT
- | TRBJ2-1 | TRBV19 | TRBD2 | CASSTGGLAPYEQFF | TGTGCCAGTAGCACGGGGGGACTAGCGCCCTATGAGCAGTTCTTC
once | TRBJ2-7 | TRBV4-3 | - | CASSQDRFGMEQYF | TGCGCCAGCAGCCAAGATCGCTTCGGTATGGAGCAGTACTTC
- | TRBJ2-3 | TRBV15 | - | CATSRDYAAGTSTDTQYF | TGTGCCACCAGCAGAGATTACGCGGCGGGCACTAGCACAGATACGCAGTATTTT
- | TRBJ1-3 | TRBV3-1/TRBV3-2 | - | CASSHTGVGNTIYF | TGTGCCAGCAGCCATACGGGGGTTGGAAACACCATATATTTT
- | TRBJ2-7 | TRBV6-5 | TRBD1 | CASSTRGPYEQYF | TGTGCCAGCAGCACTAGGGGGCCCTACGAGCAGTACTTC
- | TRBJ2-7 | TRBV11-2 | TRBD1 | CASSRGQEPREQYF | TGTGCCAGCAGCCGTGGACAGGAACCGAGGGAGCAGTACTTC
once | TRBJ1-1 | TRBV18 | - | CASSPEMNTEAFF | TGTGCCAGCTCACCAGAGATGAACACTGAAGCTTTCTTT
- | TRBJ2-1 | TRBV28 | - | CASSPGGGGYNEQFF | TGTGCCAGCAGCCCTGGGGGAGGAGGGTACAATGAGCAGTTCTTC
- | TRBJ1-2 | TRBV20-1 | - | CRAQGIYGYTF | TGCAGAGCTCAGGGTATCTATGGCTACACCTTC
- | TRBJ1-1 | TRBV3-1/TRBV3-2 | - | CASSQGRHRAATEAFF | TGTGCCAGCAGCCAAGGCCGCCACAGGGCGGCCACTGAAGCTTTCTTT
- | TRBJ1-1 | TRBV27 | - | CASSHPRRGVTEAFF | TGTGCCAGCAGCCACCCCCGCCGGGGGGTCACTGAAGCTTTCTTT
- | TRBJ2-1 | TRBV3-1/TRBV3-2 | - | CASSPFGINNEQFF | TGTGCCAGCAGCCCGTTCGGGATAAACAATGAGCAGTTCTTC
once | TRBJ2-1 | TRBV7-3 | TRBD2 | CASSNSGGAAYNEQFF | TGTGCCAGCAGCAATAGCGGGGGGGCCGCCTACAATGAGCAGTTCTTC
- | TRBJ1-5 | TRBV15 | - | CATSSRAVNGQPQHF | TGTGCCACCAGCTCCCGAGCGGTAAATGGTCAGCCCCAGCATTTT
- | TRBJ2-1 | TRBV15 | - | CATSRDKRGNEQFF | TGTGCCACCAGCAGAGATAAGAGAGGAAATGAGCAGTTCTTC
- | TRBJ2-2 | TRBV15 | TRBD2 | CATSRSGGSGTGELFF | TGTGCCACCAGCCGGTCGGGGGGGAGTGGAACCGGGGAGCTGTTTTTT
- | TRBJ2-2 | TRBV3-1/TRBV3-2 | TRBD1 | CASSYTGVDGGELFF | TGTGCCAGCAGCTACACAGGGGTCGACGGCGGGGAGCTGTTTTTT
- | TRBJ1-1 | TRBV5-1 | - | CASSVDSMNTEAFF | TGCGCCAGCAGCGTTGACAGCATGAACACTGAAGCTTTCTTT
- | TRBJ1-6 | TRBV28 | - | CASSVRGSSPLHF | TGTGCCAGCAGTGTCAGGGGAAGTTCACCCCTCCACTTT
- | TRBJ2-7 | TRBV6-5 | - | CASSMSYVPGVNQYF | TGTGCCAGCAGCATGAGTTACGTTCCAGGGGTTAACCAGTACTTC
once | TRBJ1-2 | TRBV6-2/TRBV6-3 | TRBD1 | CASSLQGNYGYTF | TGTGCCAGCAGCCTACAGGGGAACTATGGCTACACCTTC
- | TRBJ1-5 | TRBV25-1 | TRBD1 | CASGGQGDSPQHF | TGTGCCAGCGGGGGGCAGGGGGACAGCCCCCAGCATTTT
- | TRBJ2-1 | TRBV29-1 | TRBD1 | CSVAGQGDFF | TGCAGCGTTGCGGGACAGGGGGACTTCTTC
- | TRBJ2-7 | TRBV11-1 | - | CASSFAGRDYEQYF | TGTGCCAGCAGCTTCGCGGGACGGGACTACGAGCAGTACTTC
- | TRBJ1-1 | TRBV4-1 | TRBD1 | CASSLGTGRNTEAFF | TGCGCCAGCAGCCTCGGGACAGGGCGCAACACTGAAGCTTTCTTT
- | TRBJ2-2 | TRBV10-1 | TRBD1 | CASTEAGTGQTNTGELFF | TGCGCCAGCACAGAGGCCGGGACAGGGCAGACGAACACCGGGGAGCTGTTTTTT
- | TRBJ2-6 | TRBV4-1 | - | CASTKGAAHNSGANVLTF | TGCGCCAGCACCAAAGGGGCAGCACACAACTCTGGGGCCAACGTCCTGACTTTC
- | TRBJ2-7 | TRBV18 | - | CASSPSAGGSYEQYF | TGTGCCAGCTCACCATCGGCAGGGGGGTCCTACGAGCAGTACTTC
- | TRBJ1-5 | TRBV18 | TRBD1 | CASSPGQNQPQHF | TGTGCCAGCTCACCGGGACAGAATCAGCCCCAGCATTTT
- | TRBJ1-6 | TRBV6-5 | TRBD1 | CASRISDRGDSPLHF | TGTGCCAGCAGGATTTCGGACAGGGGGGATTCACCCCTCCACTTT
few | TRBJ2-1 | TRBV5-5 | - | CASSLPYSGSYNEQFF | TGTGCCAGCAGTCTACCTTACAGTGGCTCCTACAATGAGCAGTTCTTC
- | TRBJ1-5 | TRBV30 | TRBD1 | CAWTPSGQGDHQPQHF | TGTGCCTGGACCCCTAGTGGTCAGGGGGATCATCAGCCCCAGCATTTT
- | TRBJ1-1 | TRBV2 | TRBD1 | CASTIRGQGMNTEAFF | TGTGCCAGCACCATAAGGGGGCAGGGGATGAACACTGAAGCTTTCTTT
- | TRBJ2-5 | TRBV21-1 | - | CASSKWLWREETQYF | TGTGCCAGCAGCAAATGGCTTTGGAGGGAAGAGACCCAGTACTTC
- | TRBJ2-1 | TRBV7-2 | TRBD2 | CASTQTSGSTYNEQFF | TGTGCCAGCACCCAAACTAGCGGGTCTACCTACAATGAGCAGTTCTTC
few | TRBJ2-5 | TRBV7-9 | TRBD1 | CASKTGGAGETQYF | TGTGCCAGCAAAACAGGGGGCGCGGGGGAGACCCAGTACTTC
few | TRBJ1-2 | TRBV28 | - | CASRNYTTGIVRGYTF | TGTGCCAGCAGAAATTACACCACAGGGATTGTAAGAGGCTACACCTTC
- | TRBJ1-5 | TRBV7-2 | - | CASSLDRTIQHF | TGTGCCAGCAGCTTAGACAGGACCATCCAGCATTTT
many | TRBJ2-2 | TRBV27 | - | CASSWGVGELFF | TGTGCCAGCAGTTGGGGGGTCGGGGAGCTGTTTTTT